This passage covers 6 T cell receptor beta chains from one sample sequenced in a study of CD8+CD57+ T cells in acquired aplastic anemia. CD8+CD57+ cell expansion, shown by flow cytometry, had occurred in the patients selected for sequencing. Using genomic DNA as the template, TCR beta VDJ and CDR3 profiling was carried out. MiXCR, run by TCRdb on the reads, gives a single entry per CDR3 protein. The sample holds more than 150,000 distinct CDR3 sequences, roughly half seen once. Sequencing was performed on sorted CD4+, CD8+, or CD8+CD57+ T cells (not recorded which) from PBMCs. The receptors derive from a human donor with aplastic anemia.

CDR3 sequence: CASSRSSGETQYF. The DNA of the CDR3 is TGTGCCAGCAGCCGAAGCTCGGGGGAGACCCAGTACTTC. The rearrangement uses TRBV7-2 and TRBJ2-5; D is possibly TRBD2 (5 bases). The CDR3 loop spans 13 amino acids. Trimming took 5 bases from V and 5 from J, leaving 12 bases between them. Per the germline V gene, CDR1 is SGHTA and CDR2 is FQGNSA.

The V call is TRBV7-3, the J call TRBJ2-5; 7 nucleotides match TRBD1. The CDR3 runs 12 residues. The V gene end was trimmed by 5 bases and the J gene end by 7 bases; junction bases not matched to a gene: 4. CDR1 SGHTA and CDR2 FQGTGA come from the germline V gene. The CDR3 DNA reads TGTGCCAGCAGCCCGGGACAGAGGACCCAGTACTTC. This codes for CASSPGQRTQYF.

The V gene is TRBV10-1, the J gene TRBJ1-5; 8 nucleotides agree with TRBD1. Germline V gene lookup returns CDR1 WNHNN and CDR2 SYGVQD (reference sequence). CDR3 length: 14 amino acids. V dropped 4 bases and J dropped 7; count of bases not matched to a gene: 6. CDR3 bases: TGCGCCAGCAGTGTGACAGGGGCAGACCAGCCCCAGCATTTT. It codes for CASSVTGADQPQHF.

The chain is built from TRBV18 and TRBJ2-4, with D tentatively TRBD2 (5 bases). CDR3 length: 14 residues. V was shortened by 4 bases and J by 7 bases, with 14 bases between the two germline ends. Per germline, CDR1 KGHSH and CDR2 LQKENI. CDR3 residues: CASSLSAGSNIQYF. CDR3 DNA: TGTGCCAGCTCACTGTCGGCGGGTAGCAACATTCAGTACTTC.

The gene calls are TRBV7-9 and TRBJ1-4; D uncertain. Trimming cost V 0 bases and J 7 bases, with 6 bases left between them. This CDR3 comprises 13 residues. Germline V lookup: CDR1 SEHNR, CDR2 FQNEAQ (reference sequence). DNA of the CDR3: TGTGCCAGCAGCTTAGCCTCAGGTGAAAAACTGTTTTTT. Translated: CASSLASGEKLFF.

The V call is TRBV29-1, the J call TRBJ2-7; D is uncertain. Trimming cost V 1 base and J 6 bases, with 10 bases left between them. The CDR3 sequence is 12 residues long. Germline V gene sequence: CDR1 SQVTM, CDR2 ANQGSEA. The CDR3: CSVEGNSGEQYF. The CDR3 bases are TGCAGCGTTGAAGGAAACTCGGGCGAGCAGTACTTC.